These 24 T cell receptor beta chains were sequenced from one sample in a study of blood T cell repertoires in COVID-19 (dated by TCRdb to 2018 to 2020). The library came from the immunoSEQ multiplex PCR assay. Not all clones reach the TCRdb copy of this immuneACCESS table, which keeps in-frame sequences only. Checked studies attribute under half of the gap to unresolved V genes and leave the rest unexplained. This sample has about 220,000 clones in its table, and over 75% of those were observed once. 2.4% of the sample goes to the ten largest clones. The source material was peripheral blood. These receptors originate from a woman in her 70s with COVID-19, enrolled during active disease.

V is TRBV2 and J is TRBJ1-2, with 10 bases lining up with TRBD1. V shed 5 bases, J shed 7 bases, and the junction held 13 bases outside the gene matches. The CDR3 runs 16 residues. Looked up from germline, CDR1 is SNHLY and CDR2 is FYNNEI. DNA for the CDR3: TGTGCCAGCAGTTCAGGGGACAGGGGCCGCCGGGGTGGCTACACCTTC. This codes for CASSSGDRGRRGGYTF.

The V call is TRBV6-2 or TRBV6-3, the J call TRBJ2-5; D is unclear. V gave up 6 bases and J gave up 0 bases, with 11 bases separating them. The CDR3 contains 14 residues. Germline assignment: CDR1 MNHEY and CDR2 SVGEGT. The CDR3 here is CASRPDWYQETQYF. For the CDR3, the DNA is TGTGCCAGCAGGCCTGACTGGTACCAAGAGACCCAGTACTTC.

This chain uses TRBV10-3 with TRBJ1-2; TRBD1 aligns across 10 bases. V was clipped by 10 bases and J by 6 bases; unmatched bases: 8. The CDR3 extends over 13 amino acids. Germline V lookup: CDR1 ENHRY, CDR2 SYGVKD. The chain's CDR3 is CATRDRGSDGYTF. CDR3 DNA: TGTGCCACCCGGGACAGGGGATCGGATGGCTACACCTTC.

The chain has TRBV10-2 and TRBJ2-5; 10 bases map to TRBD2. Germline V gene data show CDR1 as WSHSY and CDR2 as SAAADI. The CDR3 has 15 amino acids. J was trimmed by 4 bases and V by 6 bases; bases with no gene match: 8. CDR3 nucleotide sequence: TGCGCCAGCAGCCCGAAGGAGCGGGGGGGAGAGACCCAGTACTTC. This translates into CASSPKERGGETQYF.

The rearrangement links TRBV27 to TRBJ1-2; 9 nucleotides align to TRBD1. Per the germline V gene, CDR1 is MNHEY and CDR2 is SMNVEV (reference sequence). The CDR3 extends over 15 amino acids. Losses at the gene ends were 5 bases for V and 4 bases for J; bases not matched to a gene: 8. As DNA, the CDR3 is TGTGCCAGCAGTCCCTCGGGACAGGGAATCTATGGCTACACCTTC. Encoded protein: CASSPSGQGIYGYTF.

The chain carries TRBV19 and TRBJ1-1; unclear D gene. V was cut by 7 bases and J by 1 base, with 16 bases left in between. Germline loops: CDR1 LNHDA, CDR2 SQIVND (reference sequence). This CDR3 contains 15 residues. The CDR3 is CASKVTEGSNTEAFF. CDR3 in DNA: TGTGCCAGTAAGGTCACCGAGGGATCGAACACTGAAGCTTTCTTT. Full variable domain (missing parts from reference TRBV19 and TRBJ1-1): DGGITQSPKYLFRKEGQNVTLSCEQNLNHDAMYWYRQDPGQGLRLIYYSQIVNDFQKGDIAEGYSVSREKKESFPLTVTSAQKNPTAFYLCASKVTEGSNTEAFFGQGTRLTVV.

The chain links TRBV19 to TRBJ2-7, with unresolved D. Trimming took off 4 bases at V and 3 bases at J, with 7 bases between the two ends. Germline-derived CDR1 and CDR2 are LNHDA and SQIVND (reference sequence). The CDR3 has 12 residues. Here the CDR3 reads CASSSGVYEQYF. The CDR3 coding sequence is TGTGCCAGTAGTAGCGGAGTCTACGAGCAGTACTTC. Looking up the rest from reference TRBV19 and TRBJ2-7 gives the full variable domain: DGGITQSPKYLFRKEGQNVTLSCEQNLNHDAMYWYRQDPGQGLRLIYYSQIVNDFQKGDIAEGYSVSREKKESFPLTVTSAQKNPTAFYLCASSSGVYEQYFGPGTRLTVT.

The chain links TRBV15 to TRBJ2-3; 8 positions agree with TRBD2. V shed 0 bases, J shed 5 bases, and the junction held 4 bases outside the gene matches. CDR1 is LNHNV, CDR2 YYDKDF, per germline (reference sequence). This CDR3 is built from 15 residues. For the CDR3, the DNA is TGTGCCACCAGCAGAGATGGAGCGGGAGAAGATACGCAGTATTTT. This encodes CATSRDGAGEDTQYF.

The J gene is TRBJ1-2, the V gene TRBV6-5, with a weak D call TRBD1 (6 bases). The CDR3 spans 16 residues. Germline CDR1 MNHEY, CDR2 SVGAGI. V lost 2 bases, J lost 0 bases, and 13 bases lay in between. CDR3 amino acids: CASSYVKAGANYGYTF. In nucleotides, the CDR3 is TGTGCCAGCAGTTACGTGAAGGCAGGGGCTAACTATGGCTACACCTTC.

In this sample, this clone turned up once. The rearrangement uses TRBV5-1 and TRBJ2-1; 7 bases are a match to TRBD1. The V gene's germline CDR1 is SGHRS and CDR2 YFSETQ. This CDR3 contains 15 residues. The V segment lost 3 bases and the J segment 3 bases; nucleotides outside the gene matches: 6. The CDR3 here is CASSSQGVGYNEQFF. Written as DNA, the CDR3 is TGCGCCAGCAGCTCTCAGGGGGTGGGCTACAATGAGCAGTTCTTC.

The V call is TRBV5-5, the J call TRBJ1-1; perhaps TRBD1 as D (6 bases). Germline CDR1 and CDR2: SGHKS and YYEKEE (reference sequence). This CDR3 spans 15 amino acids. Trimming stripped 2 bases from V and 4 bases from J, with 15 bases between. This CDR3 is CASSLQGFLGTEAFF. CDR3 bases: TGTGCCAGCAGCTTACAGGGTTTCTTAGGCACTGAAGCTTTCTTT.

The V call is TRBV21-1, the J call TRBJ2-7; the D call in the table, TRBD1, was not verified against the DNA. TRBV21-1 is listed as a pseudogene. The length of the CDR3 is 16 residues. The CDR3 protein is CASSKEGTGSSYEQYF. CDR3 nucleotide sequence: TGTGCCAGCAGCAAAGAAGGGACAGGGAGTTCTTACGAGCAGTACTTC.

The chain employs TRBV6-5 and TRBJ1-5; 9 bases match TRBD1. Germline V gene data show CDR1 as MNHEY and CDR2 as SVGAGI. CDR3 length: 15 amino acids. J gave up 3 bases and V 6 bases, and 6 bases lay outside the gene matches. CDR3: CASSQQGATNQPQHF. In DNA, the CDR3 is TGTGCCAGCAGCCAACAGGGGGCCACCAATCAGCCCCAGCATTTT.

This clone has a single count. The CDR3 region has the DNA TGTGCCAGCAGCTTAGGAGGACAAGCCACCGGGGAGCTGTTTTTT. It translates to CASSLGGQATGELFF. The chain employs TRBV11-1 and TRBJ2-2; a weak D match, TRBD1 (5 bases). The ends were cut back, 1 base at V and 4 bases at J, with 10 bases in the middle. CDR3 length: 15 amino acids. The V gene's germline CDR1 is SGHAT and CDR2 FQDESV (reference sequence).

This clone was counted only a few times. The V call is TRBV5-5, the J call TRBJ1-5; tentative D call: TRBD1 (5 bases). Germline CDR1 and CDR2: SGHKS and YYEKEE (reference sequence). Between the trimmed V and J ends, which lost 4 bases and 8 bases, there was a span of 16 bases. The CDR3 runs 14 residues. As DNA, the CDR3 is TGTGCCAGCAGCACTTCCAGGGTCCGGGAGCCCCAGCATTTT. It translates to CASSTSRVREPQHF.

V usage is TRBV24-1 and J usage is TRBJ2-1, with 10 bases that match TRBD2. CDR1 is KGHDR, CDR2 SFDVKD, per germline. V was clipped by 4 bases and J by 10 bases; unmatched bases: 18. The CDR3 is made up of 18 amino acids. In DNA, the CDR3 is TGTGCCACCAGTGACACCGGGACTAGCGCGGCGACAATGGGCGAGCAGTTCTTC. This encodes CATSDTGTSAATMGEQFF.

The rearrangement uses TRBV19 and TRBJ2-5; 11 nucleotides match TRBD2. This CDR3 contains 14 residues. The germline gives CDR1 LNHDA, CDR2 SQIVND (reference sequence). V lost 5 bases to trimming and J lost 6 bases; unmatched junction nucleotides: 5. The CDR3 bases are TGTGCCAGTAGTGCTAGCGGGAGGACGCAGACCCAGTACTTC. It is translated as CASSASGRTQTQYF. The full variable domain, in which reference TRBV19 and TRBJ2-5 provide the parts outside the CDR3, is DGGITQSPKYLFRKEGQNVTLSCEQNLNHDAMYWYRQDPGQGLRLIYYSQIVNDFQKGDIAEGYSVSREKKESFPLTVTSAQKNPTAFYLCASSASGRTQTQYFGPGTRLLVL.

The chain has TRBV6-6 and TRBJ1-6; D not certain. The V gene lost 2 bases and the J gene lost 9 bases, with 11 bases spanning the gap. This CDR3 comprises 14 residues. Germline V lookup: CDR1 MNHNY, CDR2 SVGAGI (reference sequence). CDR3 region: CASSYGGIGSPLHF. CDR3 bases: TGTGCCAGCAGTTACGGAGGGATTGGTTCACCCCTCCACTTT.

The chain uses TRBV5-1 and TRBJ2-1; TRBD2 matches at 8 bases. The length of the CDR3 is 15 residues. CDR1 SGHRS and CDR2 YFSETQ come from the germline V gene. J lost 4 bases, V lost 4 bases, and 7 bases had no gene match. CDR3 sequence (DNA): TGCGCCAGCAGCCCCACTAGCGGATTTTACAATGAGCAGTTCTTC. Its translation: CASSPTSGFYNEQFF.

V usage is TRBV7-8 and J usage is TRBJ1-6, with D maybe TRBD1 (6 bases). This CDR3 has 15 residues. The germline gives CDR1 SGHVS, CDR2 FQNEAQ. Trimming removed 3 bases at V and 6 bases at J, with 12 bases between. Here the CDR3 DNA reads TGTGCCAGCAGCTTTATAAAACAGGGTAATTCACCCCTCCACTTT. Translated, it gives CASSFIKQGNSPLHF.

V usage is TRBV19 and J usage is TRBJ1-3; D is uncertain. This CDR3 is 15 amino acids long. Germline CDR1 reads LNHDA; CDR2 reads SQIVND (reference sequence). V was clipped by 7 bases and J by 4 bases, with 17 bases between them. Written as DNA, the CDR3 is TGTGCCAGTAATAAAATCGGGGTGACAGGAAACACCATATATTTT. Encoded protein: CASNKIGVTGNTIYF.

A few counts support this clone. In the same sample, other DNA sequences code for this CDR3. This chain connects TRBV5-6 to TRBJ1-5, with D possibly TRBD1 on 5 matching bases. CDR3 size: 15 residues. Germline values: CDR1 SGHDT, CDR2 YYEEEE. Trimming removed 0 bases from V and 0 bases from J, with 7 bases in between. The CDR3 DNA reads TGTGCCAGCAGCTTGGGACAGCTTAGCAATCAGCCCCAGCATTTT. Encoded protein: CASSLGQLSNQPQHF. Full variable domain (remainder filled in from reference TRBV5-6 and TRBJ1-5): DAGVTQSPTHLIKTRGQQVTLRCSPKSGHDTVSWYQQALGQGPQFIFQYYEEEERQRGNFPDRFSGHQFPNYSSELNVNALLLGDSALYLCASSLGQLSNQPQHFGDGTRLSIL.

The chain links TRBV19 to TRBJ2-2, with D possibly being TRBD2 (5 bases). Germline V lookup: CDR1 LNHDA, CDR2 SQIVND (reference sequence). Trimming took 6 bases from V and 4 from J, leaving 18 bases between them. The CDR3 contains 16 residues. The CDR3, as DNA: TGTGCCAGTAGCACTCCCCGGCTAGCCGTCACCGGGGAGCTGTTTTTT. Translated: CASSTPRLAVTGELFF.

The rearrangement joins TRBV7-9 to TRBJ1-2; D gene uncertain. Germline V gene lookup returns CDR1 SEHNR and CDR2 FQNEAQ (reference sequence). This CDR3 has 15 amino acids. The V gene lost 6 bases and the J gene lost 0 bases, with 14 bases spanning the gap. The CDR3 DNA reads TGTGCCAGCAGAAGAGGGATAATGACTAACTATGGCTACACCTTC. It yields the protein CASRRGIMTNYGYTF. The whole variable domain, filled in from reference TRBV7-9 and TRBJ1-2, reads DTGVSQNPRHKITKRGQNVTFRCDPISEHNRLYWYRQTLGQGPEFLTYFQNEAQLEKSRLLSDRFSAERPKGSFSTLEIQRTEQGDSAMYLCASRRGIMTNYGYTFGSGTRLTVV.